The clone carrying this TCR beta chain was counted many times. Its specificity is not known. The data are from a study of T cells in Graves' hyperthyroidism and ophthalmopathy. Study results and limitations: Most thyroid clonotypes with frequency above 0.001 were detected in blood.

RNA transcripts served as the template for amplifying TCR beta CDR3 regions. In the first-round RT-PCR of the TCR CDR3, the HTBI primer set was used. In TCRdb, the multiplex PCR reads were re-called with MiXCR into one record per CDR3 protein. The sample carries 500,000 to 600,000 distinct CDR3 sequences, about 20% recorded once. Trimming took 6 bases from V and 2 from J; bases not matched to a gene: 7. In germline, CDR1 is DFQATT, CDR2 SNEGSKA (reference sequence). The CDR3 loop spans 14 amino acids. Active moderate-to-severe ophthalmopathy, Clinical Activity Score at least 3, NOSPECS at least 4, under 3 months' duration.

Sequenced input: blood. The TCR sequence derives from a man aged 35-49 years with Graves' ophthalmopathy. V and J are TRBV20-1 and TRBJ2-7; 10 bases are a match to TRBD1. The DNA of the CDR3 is TGCAGTGCCCTCACCGGACAGGGGGCCTACGAGCAGTACTTC. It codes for CSALTGQGAYEQYF.